This entry concerns a single T cell receptor (beta chain). The target antigen is unknown. About 1.8 micrograms of genomic DNA came from cryopreserved PBMCs for TCR beta libraries. This sample was taken from a study of cytotoxic CD8 clonotypes in ibrutinib-treated CLL. Study-level information: Partial responders approximately 24, complete 2; around twelve progressed and approximately 15 stayed in remission by median around 6 years. An average of around 250,000 productive templates and 94,082 productive rearrangements was obtained per sample.

There are 18 residues in the CDR3. Looked up from germline, CDR1 is SGHTA and CDR2 is FQGNSA. Germline trimming cut 2 bases from V and 3 bases from J; bases unmatched to any gene: 12. Whole-study results and caveats: Clonality went up at ibrutinib response and then declined back toward baseline at progression.

Some clones are missing from TCRdb's copy, which holds only in-frame ones; the method was immunoSEQ multiplex PCR. The sample comprises approximately 47,000 clones, under 80% of which are singletons, and about 22% rests with the top ten. Sample: PBMCs, taken after 24 months of ibrutinib treatment. The receptor's source is a human donor with chronic lymphocytic leukemia. The rearrangement joins TRBV7-2 to TRBJ2-2; 7 bases map to TRBD2. CDR3 protein: CASSLKVRLALDTGELFF. CDR3 nucleotide sequence: TGTGCCAGCAGCTTAAAAGTGAGACTAGCTCTCGACACCGGGGAGCTGTTTTTT.